Presented here are 2 T cell receptor beta chains from one specimen sequenced in a study of shared clonotypes between healthy human individuals (dated by TCRdb to about 2020). The protocol used for the library was the immunoSEQ multiplex PCR assay. This immuneACCESS table, as held by TCRdb, lists in-frame sequences with V and J called but not all clones. Of the missing ones, under half trace to an unresolved V gene in checked studies; the others have no known cause. A total of roughly 490,000 clones appear in this sample, roughly 85% of them only once. Roughly 12% of the sample is taken by the ten largest. Sequencing was performed on PBMCs. These receptors came from a woman aged 40 to 55 in good health. Some clones in this sample may be carry-over from other donors' samples.

In its sample, this clone was seen many times. The chain has TRBV6-6 and TRBJ1-2; no definite D call. The germline V gene encodes CDR1 MNHNY and CDR2 SVGAGI (reference sequence). The V and J ends lost 4 bases and 6 bases respectively, with 18 bases between them. The CDR3 consists of 15 residues. CDR3 in DNA: TGTGCCAGCAGTTCGGCCCCGTCGGGGAGTGATGGCTACACCTTC. Encoded protein: CASSSAPSGSDGYTF.

The J gene is TRBJ2-5, the V gene TRBV7-9, with TRBD2 matching over 7 bases. This CDR3 has 15 residues. CDR1 SEHNR and CDR2 FQNEAQ come from the germline V gene (reference sequence). Trimming removed 3 bases from V and 3 bases from J; junction bases left unmatched: 7. CDR3 nucleotides: TGTGCCAGCAGCTTCTCGGATGGGGGGGAAGAGACCCAGTACTTC. This encodes CASSFSDGGEETQYF.